The 28 T cell receptor beta chains reported below all come from one sample, sequenced in a study of OX40 agonist ivuxolimab in advanced cancers. Generated by immunoSEQ multiplex PCR, the TCRdb table keeps only in-frame clones and is missing some. This repertoire shows about 83,000 clones, approximately 91% found once; its top ten account for 0.7% to 0.9%. This specimen was CD4+ or CD8+ T cells sorted from blood, taken in a trial of the OX40 agonist ivuxolimab. The receptors stem from an adult with an advanced solid tumor such as melanoma, head and neck, liver or kidney cancer.

The count of this clone is one. The rearrangement joins TRBV7-2 to TRBJ1-5; D possibly corresponds to TRBD1 (6 bases). V dropped 2 bases and J dropped 6 bases, with 8 bases sitting between them. The CDR3 is made up of 13 amino acids. Germline V gives CDR1 SGHTA, CDR2 FQGNSA. This CDR3 is CASSLSDSQPQHF. The CDR3 DNA follows: TGTGCCAGCAGCTTATCGGACAGTCAGCCCCAGCATTTT.

This clone appeared once. This chain connects TRBV6-1 to TRBJ2-2; TRBD1 aligns across 7 bases. V lost 6 bases to trimming and J lost 5 bases; unmatched junction nucleotides: 9. The germline CDR1 and CDR2 sequences are MNHNS and SASEGT. The CDR3 loop spans 15 amino acids. In DNA, the CDR3 is TGTGCCAGCAGACCTTGGACAGGACCTACCGGGGAGCTGTTTTTT. Protein: CASRPWTGPTGELFF.

The CDR3 protein is CAWRTVNYGYTF. Here the CDR3 DNA reads TGTGCCTGGAGGACGGTTAACTATGGCTACACCTTC. V usage is TRBV30 and J usage is TRBJ1-2; D call uncertain. The germline V and J ends were trimmed by 3 bases and 1 base, with 6 bases remaining between them. Germline-derived CDR1 and CDR2 are GTSNPN and SVGIG (reference sequence). The CDR3 is made up of 12 amino acids.

The chain recombines TRBV6-6 with TRBJ2-5, with D perhaps matching TRBD2 (6 bases). Germline V CDR1 and CDR2: MNHNY, SVGAGI (reference sequence). The CDR3 consists of 14 residues. V lost 6 bases, J lost 7 bases, and 18 bases lay in between. CDR3 protein: CASREGSMEWTQYF. CDR3 bases: TGTGCCAGCAGGGAGGGGTCGATGGAATGGACCCAGTACTTC.

The genes are TRBV28 and TRBJ2-6; D gene unclear. Germline V gene lookup returns CDR1 MDHEN and CDR2 SYDVKM. This CDR3 comprises 16 residues. Trimming took off 3 bases at V and 0 bases at J, with 9 bases between the two ends. In DNA form, the CDR3 reads TGTGCCAGCAGTTTGGGTTTACCCTCTGGGGCCAACGTCCTGACTTTC. As protein: CASSLGLPSGANVLTF.

This chain uses TRBV28 with TRBJ1-3; D is undetermined. V lost 5 bases and J lost 0, with 11 bases in between. In germline, CDR1 is MDHEN, CDR2 SYDVKM. The CDR3 covers 15 residues. The CDR3 reads CASSPRAASGNTIYF. In DNA form, the CDR3 reads TGTGCCAGCAGTCCACGGGCGGCCTCTGGAAACACCATATATTTT.

The V call is TRBV6-8, the J call TRBJ1-4; TRBD1 aligns across 7 bases. This CDR3 comprises 14 residues. Per the germline V gene, CDR1 is MNHGY and CDR2 is SAAAGT. After removal of 9 bases from V and 4 bases from J, the junction contained 8 bases not matched to a gene. CDR3 loop: CASHRTGVNEKLFF. CDR3 in DNA: TGTGCCAGTCACCGGACAGGTGTTAATGAAAAACTGTTTTTT.

The chain employs TRBV27 and TRBJ1-2; unclear D gene. The length of the CDR3 is 14 residues. The V and J ends lost 5 bases and 2 bases respectively, with 12 bases between them. In germline, CDR1 is MNHEY, CDR2 SMNVEV (reference sequence). The CDR3 protein is CASSTIGGNYGYTF. The CDR3 DNA is TGTGCCAGCAGTACCATCGGAGGGAACTATGGCTACACCTTC.

The V gene is TRBV7-8, the J gene TRBJ1-1; no firm D call. Germline CDR1 reads SGHVS; CDR2 reads FQNEAQ. Deletions cut 5 bases from V and 4 bases from J, with 8 bases between. This CDR3 spans 12 amino acids. DNA of the CDR3: TGTGCCAGCAGCATTCTCGGCACTGAAGCTTTCTTT. It encodes CASSILGTEAFF.

V and J are TRBV5-5 and TRBJ2-3; perhaps D is TRBD1 or TRBD2 (6 bases each). The CDR3 spans 14 residues. Trimming pared 0 bases from V and 5 bases from J, leaving 10 bases between. Germline CDR1 is SGHKS and CDR2 is YYEKEE (reference sequence). CDR3 coding DNA: TGTGCCAGCAGCTTGGCCAAGGGGGGAGATACGCAGTATTTT. Its protein product is CASSLAKGGDTQYF.

V is TRBV9 and J is TRBJ1-2, with 8 positions matching TRBD1. The germline CDR1 and CDR2 sequences are SGDLS and YYNGEE. Trimming removed 4 bases from V and 2 bases from J; junction bases left unmatched: 10. This CDR3 comprises 16 residues. DNA for the CDR3: TGTGCCAGCAGCAAAACCGGACAGGGAACGAACTATGGCTACACCTTC. Translation: CASSKTGQGTNYGYTF. Combining the CDR3 with reference TRBV9 and TRBJ1-2 gives the whole variable domain DSGVTQTPKHLITATGQRVTLRCSPRSGDLSVYWYQQSLDQGLQFLIQYYNGEERAKGNILERFSAQQFPDLHSELNLSSLELGDSALYFCASSKTGQGTNYGYTFGSGTRLTVV.

This clone is a singleton in its sample. The chain recombines TRBV5-1 with TRBJ2-1; the match to TRBD2 covers 8 bases. From germline, CDR1 is SGHRS and CDR2 YFSETQ. The CDR3 consists of 18 residues. V trimming: 4 bases; J trimming: 7 bases; junction bases outside the gene matches: 19. The CDR3 reads CASSASAVGRAPSNEQFF. The CDR3 DNA reads as TGCGCCAGCAGCGCTTCGGCAGTCGGGAGGGCCCCCAGTAATGAGCAGTTCTTC.

V and J are TRBV5-8 and TRBJ2-3; D is ambiguous. V was clipped by 2 bases and J by 0 bases, with 13 bases between them. Germline V CDR1 and CDR2: SGHTS, YDEGEE. There are 16 residues in the CDR3. CDR3 residues: CASSLSKGLSTDTQYF. The CDR3 DNA is TGTGCCAGCAGCTTATCGAAGGGCCTAAGCACAGATACGCAGTATTTT.

The V gene is TRBV6-1, the J gene TRBJ2-3, with 7 positions matching TRBD1. CDR1 and CDR2 (germline): MNHNS, SASEGT. The junction had 6 bases not matched to a gene; V was cut back by 4 bases and J by 5 bases. The CDR3 is 14 amino acids. The CDR3 DNA sequence: TGTGCCAGCAGTGCGACAGGGAAGGGAGATACGCAGTATTTT. Translation: CASSATGKGDTQYF.

The chain is built from TRBV7-7 and TRBJ2-2; D may be TRBD1 (5 bases). Germline-derived CDR1 and CDR2 are SSHAT and FNYEAQ (reference sequence). This CDR3 comprises 14 residues. V dropped 5 bases and J dropped 2 bases, with 9 bases sitting between them. CDR3 nucleotide sequence: TGTGCCAGCAGCCCCTGGACAAACACCGGGGAGCTGTTTTTT. Translating it yields CASSPWTNTGELFF.

This CDR3 reads CASSFAADSEGQPQHF. Written as DNA, the CDR3 is TGTGCCAGCAGTTTTGCGGCTGACTCGGAGGGGCAGCCCCAGCATTTT. The V and J genes are TRBV28 and TRBJ1-5; D may be TRBD1 (5 bases). The germline V gene has CDR1 MDHEN and CDR2 SYDVKM. V dropped 3 bases and J dropped 7 bases, with 19 bases sitting between them. The CDR3 is 16 residues long.

CDR3 loop: CATSRVLIETQYF. In nucleotides, the CDR3 is TGTGCCACCAGCAGAGTTCTAATAGAGACCCAGTACTTC. This chain joins TRBV15 and TRBJ2-5, with D uncertain. Germline V lookup: CDR1 LNHNV, CDR2 YYDKDF (reference sequence). V was clipped by 1 base and J by 4 bases, with 7 bases between them. The CDR3 is made up of 13 amino acids.

CDR3 region: CASSIDGGETQYF. The CDR3, as DNA: TGTGCCAGTAGTATCGATGGGGGGGAGACCCAGTACTTC. V and J are TRBV19 and TRBJ2-5; D possibly corresponds to TRBD2 (6 bases). Per the germline V gene, CDR1 is LNHDA and CDR2 is SQIVND (reference sequence). The CDR3 has 13 residues. Trimming cost V 3 bases and J 5 bases, with 10 bases left between them.

This chain connects TRBV28 to TRBJ2-2; TRBD2 matches 8 bases. Germline V gene data show CDR1 as MDHEN and CDR2 as SYDVKM. The CDR3 sequence is 13 residues long. The ends lost 7 bases at V and 4 bases at J; junction bases unmatched: 2. The CDR3 spells CASISGVTGELFF. As DNA, the CDR3 is TGTGCCAGCATTAGCGGGGTCACCGGGGAGCTGTTTTTT.

In nucleotides, the CDR3 is TGCGCCAGCAGCCCTAGTGGGACCCTAGGCAATGAGCAGTTCTTC. Translation gives CASSPSGTLGNEQFF. J is TRBJ2-1 and V is TRBV5-1, with D possibly being TRBD1 or TRBD2 (5 bases each). Germline assignment: CDR1 SGHRS and CDR2 YFSETQ. Trimming removed 4 bases from V and 6 bases from J, with 17 bases in between. This CDR3 is 15 amino acids long.

The V call is TRBV5-1, the J call TRBJ2-7; the match to TRBD1 covers 10 bases. The CDR3 extends over 14 amino acids. Germline V gene sequence: CDR1 SGHRS, CDR2 YFSETQ. V lost 5 bases and J lost 4; bases outside the gene matches: 6. CDR3 protein: CASRGTGAGYEQYF. The CDR3, as DNA: TGCGCCAGCAGGGGGACAGGGGCGGGTTACGAGCAGTACTTC.

Here the CDR3 DNA reads TGCGCCAGCAGATTTGGGACAGGGCTAAGCATCACGCATAAGTTCTTC. Translation gives CASRFGTGLSITHKFF. The V and J genes are TRBV5-1 and TRBJ2-1, with 9 bases fitting TRBD1. The CDR3 extends over 16 amino acids. Germline-derived CDR1 and CDR2 are SGHRS and YFSETQ. Trimming took 5 bases from V and 14 from J; bases not matched to a gene: 20.

This chain connects TRBV19 to TRBJ1-6; D not certain. Trimming removed 8 bases at V and 3 bases at J, with 8 bases between. CDR1 and CDR2 (germline): LNHDA, SQIVND (reference sequence). The CDR3 extends over 13 amino acids. CDR3 nucleotide sequence: TGTGCCAGTCGCCCTGACTATAATTCACCCCTCCACTTT. Protein product: CASRPDYNSPLHF.

The V call is TRBV7-2, the J call TRBJ2-2; either TRBD1 or TRBD2 may fit D (5 bases each). The CDR3 covers 14 residues. Germline loops: CDR1 SGHTA, CDR2 FQGNSA. Trimming took 5 bases from V and 7 from J, leaving 14 bases between them. DNA for the CDR3: TGTGCCAGCAGCCCACTTATTGGGGGCGGGGAGCTGTTTTTT. It translates to CASSPLIGGGELFF.

The chain employs TRBV18 and TRBJ1-5; no clear D. Deletions cut 2 bases from V and 5 bases from J, with 7 bases between. The length of the CDR3 is 13 residues. In germline, CDR1 is KGHSH, CDR2 LQKENI. CDR3 DNA: TGTGCCAGCTCACCAGCACACGATCAGCCCCAGCATTTT. Its protein product is CASSPAHDQPQHF.

The chain carries TRBV2 and TRBJ2-1; TRBD2 matches 13 bases. This CDR3 has 15 amino acids. Trimming removed 4 bases from V and 4 bases from J; junction bases left unmatched: 1. Germline values: CDR1 SNHLY, CDR2 FYNNEI. CDR3 nucleotide sequence: TGTGCCAGCAGTGTGGGACTAGCGGGATACAATGAGCAGTTCTTC. Translating gives CASSVGLAGYNEQFF.

V and J are TRBV11-2 and TRBJ1-5; perhaps TRBD1 as D (5 bases). Germline V gives CDR1 SGHAT, CDR2 FQNNGV. Trimming cost V 2 bases and J 5 bases, with 16 bases left between them. The CDR3 has 16 residues. The CDR3 loop is CASSLSSDRPYQPQHF. Written as DNA, the CDR3 is TGTGCCAGCAGCTTAAGCAGCGACAGACCATATCAGCCCCAGCATTTT.

The gene calls are TRBV15 and TRBJ2-7; no clear D gene. Looked up from germline, CDR1 is LNHNV and CDR2 is YYDKDF (reference sequence). CDR3 length: 15 amino acids. Trimming removed 0 bases at V and 0 bases at J, with 9 bases between. The chain's CDR3 is CATSRDLTNSYEQYF. The CDR3 nucleotides are TGTGCCACCAGCAGAGATCTAACGAACTCCTACGAGCAGTACTTC.